These T cell receptor beta chains were read from a single sample in a study of CD8+CD57+ T cells in acquired aplastic anemia. TCRdb re-called the reads through MiXCR, storing one row per CDR3 protein. The data show 150,000 to 200,000 distinct CDR3 sequences, with 45% to 50% seen just once and 25% to 35% held by the top ten. Sequenced material: sorted CD4+, CD8+, or CD8+CD57+ T cells (not recorded which) from PBMCs. These TCRs come from a human donor with aplastic anemia. CDR3s include the opening cysteine and the closing phenylalanine or tryptophan. The order of the fields is CDR3 protein, V gene.

cdr3_aa: CASSPRREVPLYEQYF
v_call: TRBV18

cdr3_aa: CASSLDWGGTDTQYF
v_call: TRBV5-4

cdr3_aa: CASSLSVLGTDQRRDTQYF
v_call: TRBV4-2

cdr3_aa: CASSLGGNEAFF
v_call: TRBV7-6

cdr3_aa: CASSDRGNSPLHF
v_call: TRBV19

cdr3_aa: CSVWGTVYEQYF
v_call: TRBV29-1

cdr3_aa: CASSLSRGTRVEQYF
v_call: TRBV28

cdr3_aa: CAISEWTSTDTQYF
v_call: TRBV24-1

cdr3_aa: CSVLVDSYNEQFF
v_call: TRBV20-1

cdr3_aa: CATTGTGGFNEQYF
v_call: TRBV15

cdr3_aa: CASSEYRAVGEKLFF
v_call: TRBV25-1

cdr3_aa: CASRKDTASTDTQYF
v_call: TRBV6-4

cdr3_aa: CSVDQPNTGELFF
v_call: TRBV29-1

cdr3_aa: CASSPLSGSGETQYF
v_call: TRBV6-1

cdr3_aa: CASSSRDTSSYEQYF
v_call: TRBV6-5

cdr3_aa: CSARGGLADSDEQFF
v_call: TRBV20-1

cdr3_aa: CATRQGAVDEQYF
v_call: TRBV25-1

cdr3_aa: CASSPSGATNEKLFF
v_call: TRBV7-6

cdr3_aa: CAWSVRRGNQPQHF
v_call: TRBV30

cdr3_aa: CASSMAGYGYTF
v_call: TRBV19

cdr3_aa: CASFHGTDEQYF
v_call: TRBV7-3

cdr3_aa: CASRGDEQYF
v_call: TRBV6-1

cdr3_aa: CASSALQGVTEAFF
v_call: TRBV19

cdr3_aa: CSVRGGFNEQFF
v_call: TRBV29-1

cdr3_aa: CASRPGGTINNEQFF
v_call: TRBV12-3/TRBV12-4

cdr3_aa: CASSPGTSVGETQYF
v_call: TRBV7-9

cdr3_aa: CASSQERDLPYEQYF
v_call: TRBV4-1

cdr3_aa: CASGGTGKDNEQFF
v_call: TRBV11-1

cdr3_aa: CASSDRRVPYNEQFF
v_call: TRBV6-4

cdr3_aa: CASTTEIGVPDEQFF
v_call: TRBV19

cdr3_aa: CASSPPGELFF
v_call: TRBV2

cdr3_aa: CASSEGQGGYEQYF
v_call: TRBV2

cdr3_aa: CSGTLTGGGGYTF
v_call: TRBV29-1

cdr3_aa: CATGGGTGDIQYF
v_call: TRBV19

cdr3_aa: CASSWGEFMNTEAFF
v_call: TRBV11-2

cdr3_aa: CSVEADRSYEQYF
v_call: TRBV29-1

cdr3_aa: CASSQTDTGELFF
v_call: TRBV9

cdr3_aa: CASSKGGRVDEQFF
v_call: TRBV9

cdr3_aa: CASSESQWDSDNSPLHF
v_call: TRBV25-1

cdr3_aa: CASSIWGTGNTDTQYF
v_call: TRBV19

cdr3_aa: CASSIDGQGEQYF
v_call: TRBV19